This T cell receptor (beta chain) was sequenced during a study of blood T cell repertoires in COVID-19. Produced via immunoSEQ multiplex PCR; TCRdb's table is partial and in-frame only. Found here are approximately 99,000 clones, 70% to 90% of them singletons; the top ten hold 2.1%. This clone occurred once. Trimming stripped 4 bases from V and 0 bases from J, with 12 bases between. From germline, CDR1 is MGHRA and CDR2 YSYEKL. The CDR3 covers 15 residues. The chain employs TRBV4-1 and TRBJ1-1; possibly TRBD1 for D (6 bases). The sequenced sample was peripheral blood. The sequence was collected from a man aged 50 to 59 with COVID-19, enrolled during active disease. The CDR3 region is CASSPIGQMNTEAFF. In nucleotides, the CDR3 is TGCGCCAGCAGCCCGATTGGACAGATGAACACTGAAGCTTTCTTT.